The present entry profiles one T cell receptor (beta chain) with its context. It lacks a known antigen. There are no base qualities to consult, and no much larger clone falls within one base. CDR1 is given as SGHRS and CDR2 as YFSETQ, both from the germline V gene. The CDR3 spans 16 residues, from the cysteine through the phenylalanine. The only DNA kept is the CDR3, 48 bases in frame from the first base. V loses 4 bases at its end and J loses 4 bases; junction bases beyond the gene matches: 10. The cohort consisted of approximately 690 healthy bone marrow donors. At the time of sampling, every cohort member was nominally healthy, though immune exposures that went unrecorded were likely present. The donor was CMV seronegative and belonged to the group of 380 or so seronegative cohort members. Each donor provided a peripheral blood sample, and peripheral blood mononuclear cells were used for TCR beta sequencing. Genomic DNA extraction from the blood cell samples was performed with the Qiagen DNeasy Blood Extraction Kit.

This sample stems from a study of cytomegalovirus exposure and HLA in healthy donors listed by TCRdb under 2017. About the investigation overall: According to an earlier analysis of 450 to 650 of the donors, about 179 million T cells yielded 120 million or so unique TCR beta sequences and less than 300 Gb of sequence data. Around 320 gigabases of sequencing data and approximately 80 million unique TCR sequences were included in an early release covering 500 to 750 HLA-typed donors. Among the roughly 380 genotyped donors, roughly 80% belonged to the genetic ancestry cluster associated with self-reported Caucasian donors. The study was designed to test whether signatures of past pathogen exposure could be identified by cataloging public T cell receptors. The study used immunosequencing to profile the T cell repertoires of around 600 subjects and linked those repertoires to cytomegalovirus serostatus. In addition to the first cohort of 666 subjects, a separate validation cohort of 120 different subjects was used. The study combined high-throughput TCR immunosequencing, statistical association of individual TCRs with disease status, and machine learning to predict cytomegalovirus infection status. To study patterns of TCR occurrence, a later analysis re-analyzed previously published TCR beta repertoires from 600 to 750 donors and added high-resolution HLA genotyping. Rather than drawing on any new phenotypic data, the later analysis identified candidate immune exposures from TCR beta sequences and the way those sequences occurred across donors. An earlier analysis of several hundred of the donors applied high-throughput TCR beta sequencing to assess whether each TCR beta V gene segment acted as functional or pseudogenic. Donor age, sex, ethnicity and CMV serostatus were collected together with the repertoire data. A later genetic analysis used genome-wide SNP genotypes for about 65% of the roughly 700 donors, treating that subset as a discovery cohort. All discovery cohort repertoires had been generated on a single sequencing platform. Class I and class II HLA loci were covered by the typing at four-digit resolution. The number of donors typed differed by locus, with roughly 629-640 for A, B, C, DRB1 and DQB1, 522 for DQA1, 600 to 610 for DPA1, and approximately 470 for DPB1. Because of strong linkage in the cohort, 4 to 6 DR-DQ haplotypes were treated as single units for association and clustering. Across 300 to 400 genotyped donors of the cohort, an average of about 240,000 unique TCR beta nucleotide sequences per donor were sequenced, and approximately 17% of those sequences were non-productive.

Preparation of the library involved the immunoSEQ multiplex PCR assay. For the multiplex PCR, a mixture combining 60 forward primers for TCR Vbeta segments and 13 reverse primers for TCR Jbeta segments was used. The CDR3 region of rearranged TCR beta genes was amplified from genomic DNA with a multiplex PCR assay. On the Illumina HiSeq System, the amplified TCR beta libraries were sequenced as 87-base-pair reads. The authors' analysis ran thus. A later analysis tallied around 82 million unique TCR beta chains across the 666 repertoires, and around 12 million of those chains were shared by two or more donors. Raw reads were error-corrected and collapsed into unique sequences by a nearest-neighbor algorithm in which closely related sequences were merged to remove PCR and sequencing errors. Alignment of CDR3 sequences to IMGT reference sequences was used to assign V, D and J gene segments. For a sequence to be retained, a match of at least six nucleotides to both a V gene segment and a J gene segment was required. Rearrangements were classified as productive when the CDR3 lacked stop codons and remained in frame with V and J, and all other rearrangements were classified as non-productive. CDR3 was defined according to IMGT convention as the region running from the second conserved V-encoded cysteine to the conserved J-encoded phenylalanine. In an earlier analysis of more than 550 of the donors, sequences lacking an unambiguous match to a single V gene segment were excluded. In an earlier analysis of approximately 550 of the donors, V segments were called functional above 56.7% productive rearrangements and were called segregating when the between-donor standard deviation exceeded 5%. A statistical classification framework was built to diagnose cytomegalovirus status from the catalog of TCR beta chain sequences. A later analysis assigned V and J genes by comparing TCR nucleotide sequences with IMGT/GENE-DB human TR gene sequences. In a later analysis, CDR3 sequences and most-parsimonious VDJ recombination scenarios were assigned using the TCRdist pipeline. In a later analysis, every TCR beta chain was defined by the combination of its CDR3 amino acid sequence and its V-gene family, and reads without a unique V-gene family were dropped. To address suspected cross-contamination and a sequencing artifact, a later analysis removed 450 to 700 highly shared, low-generation-probability nucleotide sequences. In a later analysis, a clonal expansion index was calculated for each public chain from normalized within-repertoire ranks of inferred template counts. In a later analysis, generation probabilities were computed with a VDJ recombination model fitted to out-of-frame rearrangements, and the resulting probabilities were checked against IGoR. In a later analysis, TCR-TCR, TCR-HLA and TCR-CMV co-occurrence was scored with hypergeometric tests, and a repertoire-size bias correction was applied to TCR pairs. In a later analysis, false discovery rates were estimated by permuting HLA or CMV assignments 20 times. A later analysis grouped co-occurring TCRs with DBSCAN, adding TCRdist sequence similarity when clustering within HLA-allele-positive subsets. Repertoires with fewer than 30,000 or more than 120,000 public chains, plus five repertoires with anomalous nucleotide sharing, were excluded from co-occurrence clustering. Here the immuneACCESS table is served through TCRdb, limited to in-frame sequences with V and J called. Missing clones are a known gap in these copies; in checked studies unresolved V genes cover under half, and the rest lacks a known reason. The DNA was the basis for D and trimming; V, J and clone size are from that table. A total of 75,000 to 95,000 clones appear in this sample, roughly 80% of them only once. The ten largest make up about 3.1% of the sample.

What the work shows at the level of the full study, not this receptor alone: The authors suggested that the approach could potentially be extended to other disease states and immunological phenotypes. In a later analysis, HLA-associated TCR beta chains showed more clonal expansion and lower generation probabilities than non-associated chains that were equally common. The classifier was reported to diagnose cytomegalovirus status with high specificity and sensitivity in both the original and validation cohorts. When HLA alleles, especially DR and DQ, strongly co-occurred, TCR associations were difficult to assign to individual alleles. Most TCR sequences were observed very rarely across donors, whereas some public TCRs were present in many individuals. According to a later analysis, parvovirus B19, influenza, CMV and Epstein-Barr virus appeared linked to several top co-occurrence clusters. The sequencing pipeline was judged likely to have produced a cluster of highly shared sequence variants as a technical artifact. A few of the identified cytomegalovirus-associated TCR beta chains were confirmed in vitro to be specific for cytomegalovirus antigens. In a later analysis, some 17,000 TCR beta sequences were associated with specific HLA alleles at a false discovery rate of 0.05. Because HLA typing was missing for some donors at each locus, association tests included only the typed subset. Compared with the roughly 700-donor mean, donors in an Asian-associated ancestry cluster had fewer N-insertions in productive TCRs, according to a later genetic analysis. According to a later analysis, most CMV-associated TCR beta chains appeared to be HLA-restricted, and the HLA associations seemed to be driven largely by CMV exposure. This cohort had only TCR beta chains sequenced, and the lack of alpha or paired-chain data limited which features could be detected. Because the 87-base-pair reads could not distinguish some IMGT-functional V segments, including TRBV6-2 and TRBV6-3, those segments were excluded. A later analysis found that TCR association rates varied across HLA loci, with DRB1 alleles showing the most associated TCRs and HLA-C alleles the fewest. In an earlier analysis of 587 of the donors, most TCR beta V segments appeared in productive rearrangements about 87% or about 30% of the time, broadly matching IMGT annotations. Linkage disequilibrium might explain the correlated functional status among segregating V segments, but an unknown experimental factor could not be excluded. Over 15 rarely observed V segments, including chromosome 9 orphons, were excluded from the earlier analysis of some 590 of the donors because counts were too low. An association between a missense DCLRE1C variant and V-gene and J-gene trimming of TCR beta chains was found in a later genetic analysis and replicated in an independent cohort. The presence/absence analyses assumed that sequencing depth was roughly uniform across donors, and that assumption may not be true. A further reported finding was that TCR beta sequences accurately predicted the HLA-A and HLA-B alleles for most subjects in the first cohort. The study gave a list of more than 150 TCR beta chains associated with cytomegalovirus. For the cohort, immune exposure information was limited to CMV serostatus.

This clonotype was obtained from a man aged 50-60 years in good health and CMV-seronegative. The rearrangement joined TRBV5-1 to TRBJ2-3; TRBD2 agrees with 9 junctional bases. Specimen: PBMCs. CDR3 protein: CASSTNSGGASDTQYF. DNA sequence: TGCGCCAGCAGCACAAATAGCGGGGGAGCGTCAGATACGCAGTATTTT.